This T cell receptor beta chain was documented in a study of T cell repertoires in cytomegalovirus infection. Background on the study: Public TCR beta signature analysis indicated the presence of both CMV infection and matching HLA type.

This clonotype occurred a few times. Its target is not known. Findings and caveats of the study: People with CMV and the relevant HLA were identified by cumulative public TCR beta family frequency. The ex vivo response showed dominance by HLA-C-restricted CMV-specific TCR beta clonotypes.

This CDR3 has 14 amino acids. V lost 2 bases, J lost 5 bases, and 5 bases stayed unmatched. Germline-derived CDR1 and CDR2 are DFQATT and SNEGSKA (reference sequence). TCRdb analysed the reads with MiXCR anew, one entry per CDR3 protein. The data contain some 700,000 distinct CDR3 sequences, roughly a third of them seen just once; the ten biggest clones take up over 15%. V gene TRBV20-1 combines with J gene TRBJ2-5, with 10 bases identical to TRBD2. This clonotype was sampled from a human donor in good health (CMV status not recorded). Some clones in this sample may be carry-over from other donors' samples. Specimen: cultured PBMCs, collected from culture after CMV antigen stimulation. This CDR3 reads CSARLAGDVETQYF. Here the CDR3 DNA reads TGCAGTGCTAGACTAGCGGGAGATGTGGAGACCCAGTACTTC.